This T cell receptor (beta chain) appears in the sequencing data of a study of blood T cell repertoires in COVID-19. Study-wide context: Samples of COVID-19 (acute and convalescent) were obtained from the United States, Italy and Spain. From T cells, B-cell-depleted T cells, or PBMCs came the material, which was cDNA or gDNA.

V was clipped by 3 bases and J by 3 bases; unmatched bases: 3. The CDR3 covers 15 residues. Germline V gives CDR1 LNHDA, CDR2 SQIVND (reference sequence). Authors' methods: Amplification with reference gene primers provided the estimates of nucleated cell counts. Profiling relied on immunoSEQ multiplex PCR, and the TCRdb table lists in-frame clones only, not all of them. The DNA gave D and trimming, while V, J and clone size come from that table. Of more than 65,000 clones detected, about nine tenths appear once; the ten largest clones hold 5.5% to 8.5%. The V call is TRBV19, the J call TRBJ2-7; 12 nucleotides match TRBD1. The sequence was obtained from a man aged 50-59 years with active COVID-19. Sequences were obtained from peripheral blood. CDR3 DNA: TGTGCCAGTAGTATTGGGACAGGGGGCGACTACGAGCAGTACTTC. Its translation is CASSIGTGGDYEQYF.